This T cell receptor beta chain derives from a study of T cells after yellow fever vaccination. TCRdb called the 5' RACE reads again in MiXCR, with one record for every CDR3 protein. The sample has about 210,000 distinct CDR3 sequences; about 7% are singletons. The V end lost 0 bases, the J end lost 1 base, and 12 bases lay between the germline ends. This CDR3 has 15 amino acids. In germline, CDR1 is SQVTM, CDR2 ANQGSEA. Overall study findings and caveats: A weaker secondary response peaked on day 5, the primary on day 15.

This clonotype showed up just a few times. Antigen specificity is unknown. The clonotype was recovered from a man aged 25-40 years who received the YFV17D yellow fever vaccine. The chain has TRBV29-1 and TRBJ1-1; possibly TRBD1 for D (6 bases). Sequences were derived from CD4+ T cells sorted from PBMCs, sampled on the day of the yellow fever booster vaccination. The CDR3 region is CSVEDWGQKNTEAFF. CDR3 in DNA: TGCAGCGTTGAAGATTGGGGGCAGAAGAACACTGAAGCTTTCTTT.